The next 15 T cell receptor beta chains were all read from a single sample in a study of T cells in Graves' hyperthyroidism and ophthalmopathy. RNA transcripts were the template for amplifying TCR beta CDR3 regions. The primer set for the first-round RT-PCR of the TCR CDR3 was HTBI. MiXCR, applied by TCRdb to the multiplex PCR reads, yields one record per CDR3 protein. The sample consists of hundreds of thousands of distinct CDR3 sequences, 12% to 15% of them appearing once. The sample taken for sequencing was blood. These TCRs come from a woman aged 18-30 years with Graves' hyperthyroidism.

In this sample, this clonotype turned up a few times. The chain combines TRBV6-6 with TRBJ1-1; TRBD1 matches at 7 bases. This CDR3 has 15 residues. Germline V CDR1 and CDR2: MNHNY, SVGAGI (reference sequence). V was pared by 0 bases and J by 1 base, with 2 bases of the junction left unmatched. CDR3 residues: CASSYSGQKNTEAFF. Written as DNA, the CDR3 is TGTGCCAGCAGTTACTCGGGACAGAAGAACACTGAAGCTTTCTTT.

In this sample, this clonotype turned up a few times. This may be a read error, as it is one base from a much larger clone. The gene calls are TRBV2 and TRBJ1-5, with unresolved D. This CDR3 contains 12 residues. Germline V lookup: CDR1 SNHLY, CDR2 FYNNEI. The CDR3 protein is CAGSDLNQPQHF. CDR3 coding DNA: TGTGCCGGCAGTGATTTAAATCAGCCCCAGCATTTT.

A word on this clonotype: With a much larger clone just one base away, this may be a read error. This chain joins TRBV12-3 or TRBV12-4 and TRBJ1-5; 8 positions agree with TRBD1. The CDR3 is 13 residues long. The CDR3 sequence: CASSRTGRQPRHF. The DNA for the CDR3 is TGTGCCAGTTCGCGGACAGGGAGGCAGCCCCGGCATTTT.

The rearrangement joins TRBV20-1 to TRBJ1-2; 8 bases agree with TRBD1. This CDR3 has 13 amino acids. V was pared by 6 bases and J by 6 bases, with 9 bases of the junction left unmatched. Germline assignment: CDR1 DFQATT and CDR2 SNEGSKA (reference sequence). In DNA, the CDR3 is TGCAGTGCCGTGGACAGGGTTTTGGATGGCTACACCTTC. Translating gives CSAVDRVLDGYTF.

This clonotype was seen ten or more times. The CDR3, as DNA: TGTGCCAGCAGCCCTGACAGGGGGCTTGGCGGCACTGAAGCTTTCTTT. Translated, it gives CASSPDRGLGGTEAFF. The chain is built from TRBV11-1 and TRBJ1-1, with 10 nucleotides matching TRBD1. Trimming at V came to 5 bases and at J to 4 bases, leaving 10 bases not matched to a gene. CDR3 size: 16 residues. Germline CDR1 SGHAT, CDR2 FQDESV (reference sequence). The full variable domain, in which reference TRBV11-1 and TRBJ1-1 provide the parts outside the CDR3, is EAEVAQSPRYKITEKSQAVAFWCDPISGHATLYWYRQILGQGPELLVQFQDESVVDDSQLPKDRFSAERLKGVDSTLKIQPAELGDSAMYLCASSPDRGLGGTEAFFGQGTRLTVV.

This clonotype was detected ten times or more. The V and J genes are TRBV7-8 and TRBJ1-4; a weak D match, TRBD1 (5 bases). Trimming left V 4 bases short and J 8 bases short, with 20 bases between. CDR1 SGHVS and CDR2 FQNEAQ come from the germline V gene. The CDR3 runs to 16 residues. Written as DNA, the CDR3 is TGTGCCAGCAGCTCTACAAGACAGATAGTAAGAGAAAAACTGTTTTTT. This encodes CASSSTRQIVREKLFF.

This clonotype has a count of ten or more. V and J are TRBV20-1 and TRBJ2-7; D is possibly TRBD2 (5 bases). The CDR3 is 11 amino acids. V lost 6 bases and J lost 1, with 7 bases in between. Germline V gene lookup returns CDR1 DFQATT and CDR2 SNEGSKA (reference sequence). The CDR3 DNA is TGCAGTGCGGGGAGATCCTACGAGCAGTACTTC. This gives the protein CSAGRSYEQYF.

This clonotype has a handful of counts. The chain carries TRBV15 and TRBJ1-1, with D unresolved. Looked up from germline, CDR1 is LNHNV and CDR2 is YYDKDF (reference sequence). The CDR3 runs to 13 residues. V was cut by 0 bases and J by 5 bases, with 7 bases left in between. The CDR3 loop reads CATSRDMVTEAFF. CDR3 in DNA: TGTGCCACCAGCAGAGATATGGTAACTGAAGCTTTCTTT.

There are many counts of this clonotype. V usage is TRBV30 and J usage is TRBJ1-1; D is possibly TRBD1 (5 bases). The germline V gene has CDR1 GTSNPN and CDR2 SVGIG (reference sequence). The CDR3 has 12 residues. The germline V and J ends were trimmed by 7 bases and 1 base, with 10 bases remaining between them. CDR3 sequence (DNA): TGTGCCTCGCGGACATCGAACACTGAAGCTTTCTTT. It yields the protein CASRTSNTEAFF.

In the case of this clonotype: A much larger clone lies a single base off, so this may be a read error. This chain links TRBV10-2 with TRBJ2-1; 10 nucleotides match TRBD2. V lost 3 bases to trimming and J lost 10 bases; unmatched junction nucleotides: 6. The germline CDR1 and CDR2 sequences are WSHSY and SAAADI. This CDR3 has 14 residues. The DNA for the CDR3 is TGCGCCAGCAGTGATAGCGGGAGGTATCACGAGCAGTTCTTC. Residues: CASSDSGRYHEQFF.

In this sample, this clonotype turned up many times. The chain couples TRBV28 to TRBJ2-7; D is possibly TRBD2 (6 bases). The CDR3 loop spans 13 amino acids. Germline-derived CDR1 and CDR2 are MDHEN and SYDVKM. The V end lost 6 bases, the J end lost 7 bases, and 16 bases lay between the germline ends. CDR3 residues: CASSARPGDEQYF. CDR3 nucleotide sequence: TGTGCCAGCAGCGCCCGCCCGGGAGATGAGCAGTACTTC.

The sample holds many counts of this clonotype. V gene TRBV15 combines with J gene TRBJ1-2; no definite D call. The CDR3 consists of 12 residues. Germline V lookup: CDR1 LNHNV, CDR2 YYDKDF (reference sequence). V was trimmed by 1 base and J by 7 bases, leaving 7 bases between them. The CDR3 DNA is TGTGCCACCAGCAGAGGGAACATTGGCTACACCTTC. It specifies CATSRGNIGYTF.

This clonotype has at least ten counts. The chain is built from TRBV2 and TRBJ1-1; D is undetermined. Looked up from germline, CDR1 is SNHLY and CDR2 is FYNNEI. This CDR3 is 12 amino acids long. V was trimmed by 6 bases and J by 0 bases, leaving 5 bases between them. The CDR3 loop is CASSQLNTEAFF. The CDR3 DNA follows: TGTGCCAGCAGCCAACTGAACACTGAAGCTTTCTTT.

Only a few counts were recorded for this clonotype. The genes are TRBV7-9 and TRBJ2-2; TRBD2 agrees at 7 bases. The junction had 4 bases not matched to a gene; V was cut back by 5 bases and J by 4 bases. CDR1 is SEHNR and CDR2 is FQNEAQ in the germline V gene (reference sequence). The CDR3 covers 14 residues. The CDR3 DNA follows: TGTGCCAGCAGCGGACTAGTGGGCACCGGGGAGCTGTTTTTT. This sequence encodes CASSGLVGTGELFF.

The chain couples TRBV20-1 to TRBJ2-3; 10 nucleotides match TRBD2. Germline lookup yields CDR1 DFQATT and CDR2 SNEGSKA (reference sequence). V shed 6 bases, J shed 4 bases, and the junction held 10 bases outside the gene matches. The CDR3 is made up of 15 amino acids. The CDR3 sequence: CSARSGGAMADTQYF. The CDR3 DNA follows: TGCAGTGCAAGAAGCGGGGGGGCGATGGCAGATACGCAGTATTTT.